One sample yielded the 9 T cell receptor beta chains listed below, sequenced in a study of shared clonotypes between healthy human individuals. Libraries were prepared by immunoSEQ multiplex PCR; TCRdb keeps only in-frame clonotypes and omits some of them. The sample has around 500,000 clones; roughly 80% are singletons. Sequencing was performed on PBMCs. All receptors come from a woman between 40 and 50 years old in good health. Some clones in this sample may be carry-over from other donors' samples.

CDR3 in DNA: TGTGCCAGCAGCTTGCTGACTGGGGAGGGGAGCACTGAAGCTTTCTTT. Its protein is CASSLLTGEGSTEAFF. This chain links TRBV5-6 with TRBJ1-1; D is possibly TRBD1 (5 bases). This CDR3 has 16 amino acids. CDR1 is SGHDT and CDR2 is YYEEEE in the germline V gene. Trimming took 1 base from V and 4 from J, leaving 17 bases between them. The full variable domain, its missing parts supplied by reference TRBV5-6 and TRBJ1-1, is DAGVTQSPTHLIKTRGQQVTLRCSPKSGHDTVSWYQQALGQGPQFIFQYYEEEERQRGNFPDRFSGHQFPNYSSELNVNALLLGDSALYLCASSLLTGEGSTEAFFGQGTRLTVV.

For this clone: One end of the junction fails to match germline, which may point to a read error. This rearrangement joins TRBV7-7 to TRBJ2-5; 8 bases line up with TRBD1. CDR3 length equals 16 residues. Germline CDR1 and CDR2: SSHAT and FNYEAQ (reference sequence). Here the CDR3 reads CASSSDGGQVTETQYF. DNA for the CDR3: TGTGCTAGCAGCTCCGACGGGGGACAGGTGACCGAGACCCAGTACTTC.

The sample holds one count of this clone. This chain links TRBV5-1 with TRBJ1-1; D may be TRBD1 (5 bases). The germline V and J ends were trimmed by 1 base and 3 bases, with 13 bases remaining between them. The CDR3 is made up of 15 amino acids. CDR1 is SGHRS, CDR2 YFSETQ, per germline. The CDR3 sequence is CASSLPGGDHTEAFF. The CDR3 nucleotides are TGCGCCAGCAGCTTGCCTGGAGGGGACCACACTGAAGCTTTCTTT.

The V gene is TRBV5-1, the J gene TRBJ2-5; D might be TRBD2 (5 bases). This CDR3 contains 16 residues. The germline gives CDR1 SGHRS, CDR2 YFSETQ. Trimming removed 0 bases from V and 4 bases from J, with 16 bases in between. The CDR3 sequence: CASSLAGMDGGETQYF. The CDR3 DNA follows: TGCGCCAGCAGCTTGGCGGGTATGGACGGAGGAGAGACCCAGTACTTC.

This clone was counted between two and nine times. V is TRBV5-1 and J is TRBJ2-7; 10 nucleotides line up with TRBD1. The germline V gene encodes CDR1 SGHRS and CDR2 YFSETQ. The length of the CDR3 is 16 residues. The V segment lost 3 bases and the J segment 2 bases; nucleotides outside the gene matches: 8. The CDR3 region is CASSSRDRGRTYEQYF. The CDR3 nucleotides are TGCGCCAGCAGCTCCCGGGACAGGGGTCGAACCTACGAGCAGTACTTC.

This clone occurred once. CDR3 nucleotide sequence: TGTGCCAGCAGCTTATTGCAGGGGAGGGAGGAGACCCAGTACTTC. It codes for CASSLLQGREETQYF. The chain links TRBV7-8 to TRBJ2-5, with D possibly TRBD2 on 7 matching bases. Germline CDR1 and CDR2: SGHVS and FQNEAQ. The CDR3 is 15 amino acids. V was shortened by 2 bases and J by 5 bases, with 15 bases between the two germline ends.

The chain uses TRBV11-2 and TRBJ2-1; no definite D call. Germline assignment: CDR1 SGHAT and CDR2 FQNNGV. V lost 3 bases and J 7 bases, leaving 7 bases between the germline ends. CDR3 length: 12 amino acids. The CDR3 is CASSFQLNEQFF. The DNA for the CDR3 is TGTGCCAGCAGCTTCCAACTGAATGAGCAGTTCTTC.

Remarks on this clone: This sample also contains other DNA sequences that code for the same CDR3. The V and J genes are TRBV4-3 and TRBJ2-6; no clear D gene. V lost 0 bases and J 0 bases, leaving 6 bases between the germline ends. CDR1 and CDR2 from the germline V gene are LGHNA and YSLEER. CDR3 length: 16 residues. CDR3 DNA sequence: TGCGCCAGCAGCCAAGATCCCCCCTCTGGGGCCAACGTCCTGACTTTC. It translates to CASSQDPPSGANVLTF.

This clone has more than one count but fewer than ten. The chain joins TRBV6-5 to TRBJ2-7; D may be TRBD2 (6 bases). Germline V CDR1 and CDR2: MNHEY, SVGAGI. Trimming cost V 6 bases and J 6 bases, with 12 bases left between them. The CDR3 spans 12 residues. Here the CDR3 DNA reads TGTGCCAGCAGGAGACTAGAGGGCGAGCAGTACTTC. Translated: CASRRLEGEQYF.